This T cell receptor (beta chain) was found in a study of blood T cells in healthy people across ages. The germline V gene encodes CDR1 SGDLS and CDR2 YYNGEE. This CDR3 region has 14 residues. Trimming at V came to 3 bases and at J to 8 bases, leaving 7 bases not matched to a gene. This clonotype showed up just a few times. The use of a sample-barcoded 5' primer and a J-beta primer mix characterized a second PCR of roughly 7 to 12 cycles. TCRdb recomputed calls from the 5' RACE reads with MiXCR, one row per CDR3 protein. The top ten hold 3% to 4.5% of the sample, which has fewer than 600,000 distinct CDR3 sequences, roughly a quarter seen once. These data are also associated with another study on T cells of mothers and their children.

The receptor's source is a boy between 2 and 10 years old in good health. The genes are TRBV9 and TRBJ1-4; TRBD1 aligns across 7 bases. The sample comprised blood. The CDR3, as DNA: TGTGCCAGCAGCGGAGGGGGCCCGCTAGAAAAACTGTTTTTT. Its translation: CASSGGGPLEKLFF.